This entry features one T cell receptor (beta chain) sequence. Repertoires were generated with immunoSEQ multiplex PCR, while TCRdb's copy carries only in-frame clones and drops some. The table has some 120,000 clones, approximately 93% seen once. Deletions cut 1 base from V and 2 bases from J, with 18 bases between. This CDR3 is built from 18 residues. Germline V gene data show CDR1 as SGHVS and CDR2 as FQNEAQ. The data were taken from a study of control samples from healthy donors and cancer patients. This rearrangement joins TRBV7-8 to TRBJ2-1, with D tentatively TRBD1 or TRBD2 (6 bases each). The clonotype was recovered from a man aged 30 to 39 in good health. The sequencing sample was made of blood. CDR3 region: CASSLGSWGASAYNEQFF. The CDR3 DNA reads TGTGCCAGCAGCTTAGGTAGTTGGGGGGCTAGCGCCTACAATGAGCAGTTCTTC.